The rows below give T cell receptor beta chains drawn from one sample of a study of T cell responses to AZD1222 COVID-19 vaccine. TCRdb's copy holds only in-frame clones and misses some; the assay was immunoSEQ multiplex PCR. The table shows fewer than 140,000 clones, with around 91% occurring only once. The sample was peripheral blood, taken 28 days after the second AZD1222 dose. Receptors were obtained from an adult who received the AZD1222 COVID-19 vaccine. Both conserved end residues are part of each CDR3.

v_call	j_call	cdr3_aa
TRBV19	TRBJ1-2	CASTTGTNGYGYTF
TRBV6-5	TRBJ1-6	CASSYTTDYNSPLHF
TRBV18	TRBJ1-1	CASSPLNRDTEAFF
TRBV3-1/TRBV3-2	TRBJ1-5	CASSQQGWGNQPQHF
TRBV7-2	TRBJ1-1	CASSRQGPRMNTEAFF
TRBV19	TRBJ2-5	CASRSPPGETQYF
TRBV29-1	TRBJ2-5	CSVEDNQAMGETQYF
TRBV10-1	TRBJ1-2	CASSERQGNYGYTF
TRBV7-9	TRBJ1-1	CASSLSASTEAFF
TRBV18	TRBJ2-5	CASSLQGKETQYF
TRBV12-5	TRBJ1-1	CASGLGQMNTEAFF
TRBV5-1	TRBJ2-7	CASSPGVGTLGHEQYF
TRBV7-2	TRBJ2-4	CASKGAAKNIQYF
TRBV7-9	TRBJ2-5	CASSLLTSGGFQETQYF
TRBV27	TRBJ1-4	CASSLWGDEKLFF
TRBV10-1	TRBJ2-1	CASSGRGPQFF
TRBV19	TRBJ2-4	CASSIDGSFAENIQYF
TRBV7-8	TRBJ1-6	CASRSGTGKSPLHF
TRBV28	TRBJ2-7	CASRPGGTGSYEQYF
TRBV19	TRBJ1-5	CASSPYGTTFSNQPQHF
TRBV9	TRBJ1-1	CASSVSLNTEAFF
TRBV6-5	TRBJ1-2	CASTPGYGYTF
TRBV6-5	TRBJ1-2	CASSYSIEGAVGYTF
TRBV6-5	TRBJ1-2	CASSVDSPNYGYTF
TRBV3-1/TRBV3-2	TRBJ2-7	CASTSDGSYEQYF
TRBV11-2	TRBJ2-2	CASSLAQATGELFF
TRBV29-1	TRBJ1-2	CSVEERTANSGYGYTF
TRBV5-6	TRBJ1-1	CASSLGPRPEAFF
TRBV15	TRBJ2-7	CATSREGRGEQYF
TRBV2	TRBJ2-7	CASGGVHEQYF
TRBV29-1	TRBJ1-2	CSVDGAGPRHGYTF
TRBV27	TRBJ2-5	CASSFQGRETQYF
TRBV4-3	TRBJ2-2	CASSQTTGENTGELFF
TRBV2	TRBJ2-7	CASSEREVGSLYF
TRBV15	TRBJ1-6	CATSRKGDNSPLHF
TRBV3-1/TRBV3-2	TRBJ1-2	CASSPDHGPYGYTF
TRBV11-2	TRBJ2-7	CASSLDSFRVDGYEQYF
TRBV7-2	TRBJ1-4	CASSLLPTATNEKLFF
TRBV24-1	TRBJ1-1	CATSDLLYLGDTEAFF
TRBV19	TRBJ1-6	CASSDWAGRDPLHF
TRBV18	TRBJ2-7	CASSLGAATYEQYF
TRBV19	TRBJ1-1	CASSPGGQLNTEAFF
TRBV9	TRBJ2-5	CASSVDPSRETQYF
TRBV18	TRBJ1-2	CASSPLRESNYGYTF
TRBV4-3	TRBJ1-4	CASSQDREFKGNEKLFF
TRBV7-9	TRBJ2-7	CASSSSSEQYF
TRBV3-1/TRBV3-2	TRBJ2-7	CASSLDRAPKAYEQYF
TRBV2	TRBJ1-2	CASRQTGLWYGYTF
TRBV9	TRBJ1-2	CASSKSTGSGYTF
TRBV5-6	TRBJ1-4	CASSTSTGGVFF
TRBV5-1	TRBJ1-2	CASSPRDKGDPHGYTF